Each of the 5 T cell receptor beta chains below was sequenced from the same sample in a study of TIL therapy for anti-PD-1-resistant metastatic lung cancer. Time point meaning: pre-treatment sample, taken before nivolumab and TIL therapy. Tumor tissue came from excised metastases, mostly pleural nodules or supraclavicular lymph nodes. The libraries were made with immunoSEQ v3. Data came from immunoSEQ multiplex PCR; TCRdb stores just in-frame clones and leaves some out. The profile shows about 7,000 clones, around 57% of them singletons. The sequences come from tumor tissue, collected at baseline. These receptors were taken from a person aged 25 to 85 with non-small cell lung cancer.

The chain uses TRBV19 and TRBJ2-3, with D unclear. In germline, CDR1 is LNHDA, CDR2 SQIVND (reference sequence). V lost 0 bases to trimming and J lost 2 bases, with 0 bases between them. This CDR3 contains 12 residues. In DNA, the CDR3 is TGTGCCAGTAGTATAGACACAGATACGCAGTATTTT. Residues: CASSIDTDTQYF. Supplemented by reference TRBV19 and TRBJ2-3, the full variable domain reads DGGITQSPKYLFRKEGQNVTLSCEQNLNHDAMYWYRQDPGQGLRLIYYSQIVNDFQKGDIAEGYSVSREKKESFPLTVTSAQKNPTAFYLCASSIDTDTQYFGPGTRLTVL.

This chain links TRBV7-3 with TRBJ2-1; D call uncertain. CDR3 length: 14 residues. CDR1 SGHTA and CDR2 FQGTGA come from the germline V gene. V was shortened by 5 bases and J by 5 bases, with 13 bases between the two germline ends. This CDR3 reads CASSPRVGNNEQFF. CDR3 in DNA: TGTGCCAGCAGCCCCCGGGTTGGGAACAATGAGCAGTTCTTC.

This chain uses TRBV27 with TRBJ1-1, with 7 bases fitting TRBD1. In germline, CDR1 is MNHEY, CDR2 SMNVEV (reference sequence). This CDR3 is 13 amino acids long. V trimming: 3 bases; J trimming: 11 bases; junction bases outside the gene matches: 9. In DNA form, the CDR3 reads TGTGCCAGCAGTTTGAGAGGGGGCGCGAGGGCTTTCTTT. Residues: CASSLRGGARAFF.

The chain employs TRBV5-4 and TRBJ2-7, with D possibly matching TRBD1 (6 bases). Per the germline V gene, CDR1 is SGHNT and CDR2 is YYREEE (reference sequence). The CDR3 consists of 15 residues. The V end was cut by 3 bases, the J end by 3 bases, with 16 bases between. CDR3 coding DNA: TGTGCCAGCAGCTCTTCCCGGGACACCGGCTACGAGCAGTACTTC. Translated, it gives CASSSSRDTGYEQYF.

In nucleotides, the CDR3 is TGTGCCAGCATCACCTCCCCCAGGGAAGGAAACACCATATATTTT. Amino acid sequence: CASITSPREGNTIYF. The chain carries TRBV7-2 and TRBJ1-3, with D tentatively TRBD1 (5 bases). CDR1 SGHTA and CDR2 FQGNSA come from the germline V gene. V was clipped by 7 bases and J by 4 bases, with 17 bases between them. CDR3 length: 15 residues. Looking up the rest from reference TRBV7-2 and TRBJ1-3 gives the full variable domain: GAGVSQSPSNKVTEKGKDVELRCDPISGHTALYWYRQSLGQGLEFLIYFQGNSAPDKSGLPSDRFSAERTGGSVSTLTIQRTQQEDSAVYLCASITSPREGNTIYFGEGSWLTVV.